These T cell receptor beta chains were read from a single sample in a study of early T cells in non-severe SARS-CoV-2 infection. TCRdb re-analysed the 5' RACE reads in MiXCR, keeping a single row per CDR3 protein. The repertoire consists of 70,000 to 85,000 distinct CDR3 sequences, with approximately 13% occurring once and the leading ten covering 6%. Source material: whole blood. Receptor source: an adult who was a healthcare worker with PCR-confirmed SARS-CoV-2 infection or an uninfected control (not recorded which). The CDR3 runs from the conserved cysteine through the conserved F or W. The D gene is left open where the match is weak. Expanded clones are given a class, and other clones once, few, many or no size at all.

16 TRBD2 many TRBJ2-7 TRBV20-1 TGCAGTGCTAGAGCCCTCGGGGAGGGAAGGTCCTACGAGCAGTACTTC CSARALGEGRSYEQYF
13 TRBD2 . TRBJ2-1 TRBV20-1 TGCAAAACCGCGGGGGATACCTACAATGAGCAGTTCTTC CKTAGDTYNEQFF
14 . few TRBJ2-1 TRBV5-1 TGCGCCAGCAGCTTGGTGGGGGCGTACAATGAGCAGTTCTTC CASSLVGAYNEQFF
15 . . TRBJ2-7 TRBV9 TGTGCCAGCAGCGTAGAGGCAGGCTACACCTACGAGCAGTACTTC CASSVEAGYTYEQYF
11 . few TRBJ2-5 TRBV30 TGTGCCTGGACTGGCGGTGAGACCCAGTACTTC CAWTGGETQYF
16 TRBD2 . TRBJ2-2 TRBV2 TGTGCCAGCAGTCCCACCGGGGGGAGCAGGAGGGGGGAGCTGTTTTTT CASSPTGGSRRGELFF
14 . . TRBJ2-7 TRBV29-1 TGCAGCGTTCGTCCCTGGGACAACTCCTACGAGCAGTACTTC CSVRPWDNSYEQYF
15 TRBD2 . TRBJ2-3 TRBV7-6 TGTGCCAGCAGCTTCAGGACTAGCGGGCCAGATACGCAGTATTTT CASSFRTSGPDTQYF
15 . many TRBJ1-2 TRBV5-8 TGTGCCAGCAGCCCACGATGGGCAGCTAACTATGGCTACACCTTC CASSPRWAANYGYTF
14 . few TRBJ2-1 TRBV5-1 TGCGCCAGCAGTGCGGGAACGGTGCTTAATGAGCAGTTCTTC CASSAGTVLNEQFF
15 TRBD2 few TRBJ2-1 TRBV5-1 TGCGCCAGCAGCTTCACTAGCGGGAGTGACTATGAGCAGTTCTTC CASSFTSGSDYEQFF
13 . many TRBJ2-1 TRBV7-6 TGTGCCAGCAGCCCGGCGAGTTCAAGAGAGCAGTTCTTC CASSPASSREQFF
16 TRBD1 . TRBJ2-4 TRBV12-3/TRBV12-4 TGTGCCAGCAGTTTCCTCTCCGGGACAGAGAAAAACATTCAGTACTTC CASSFLSGTEKNIQYF
15 . . TRBJ2-5 TRBV11-2 TGTGCCAGCAGCTCCCCCGACATTTACCAAGAGACCCAGTACTTC CASSSPDIYQETQYF
14 . many TRBJ1-2 TRBV4-2 TGTGCCAGCAGCCATGACCGATCTAACTATGGCTACACCTTC CASSHDRSNYGYTF
16 TRBD2 few TRBJ2-1 TRBV28 TGTGCCAGCAGTTCTCCTCTAGCGGGAGTGTACAATGAGCAGTTCTTC CASSSPLAGVYNEQFF
15 TRBD2 few TRBJ2-3 TRBV20-1 TGCAGTGCTGGGCGTCGGGAGGCGGGGCGGGATACGCAGTATTTT CSAGRREAGRDTQYF
13 . . TRBJ1-5 TRBV20-1 TGCAGTGCTGCAGGGGACACGAATCAGCCCCAGCATTTT CSAAGDTNQPQHF
11 . . TRBJ2-7 TRBV5-1 TGCGCCAGCAGAGGGGGCTACGAGCAGTACTTC CASRGGYEQYF
16 TRBD1 . TRBJ2-7 TRBV20-1 TGCAGTGCTAGGACCCCTCCGGGACAGGGGGCCTACGAGCAGTACTTC CSARTPPGQGAYEQYF
16 TRBD2 few TRBJ2-7 TRBV20-1 TGCAGTGCTAGGACCCTCAAGGTAGCGGGGTCCTACGAGCAGTACTTC CSARTLKVAGSYEQYF
13 . many TRBJ1-5 TRBV27 TGTGCCAGCAGTTTTAGGTCAAGTCAGCCCCAGCATTTT CASSFRSSQPQHF
14 TRBD1 many TRBJ2-1 TRBV20-1 TGCAGTGCTTTCCCGGGACAGGGGAACAATGAGCAGTTCTTC CSAFPGQGNNEQFF
15 . many TRBJ1-3 TRBV20-1 TGCAGTGCTAGTCGCGGCGGGTACTCTGGAAACACCATATATTTT CSASRGGYSGNTIYF
13 . many TRBJ2-7 TRBV20-1 TGCAGTGCTAGGGGCCTACCGGGATACGAGCAGTACTTC CSARGLPGYEQYF
16 TRBD2 . TRBJ2-1 TRBV5-6 TGTGCCAGCAGCTTGGAAGGGACTAGCGGGGACAATGAGCAGTTCTTC CASSLEGTSGDNEQFF
17 . . TRBJ1-1 TRBV11-2 TGTGCCAGCAGCTTAGTGCATCGAGGGGAGGGCGACACTGAAGCTTTCTTT CASSLVHRGEGDTEAFF
17 . many TRBJ2-7 TRBV4-2 TGTGCCAGCAGCCACTCGAGTCCAGGGGATCCCAGCGACGAGCAGTACTTC CASSHSSPGDPSDEQYF
12 . . TRBJ1-2 TRBV20-1 TGCAGTGCTACGGACAGCGCCTATGGCTACACCTTC CSATDSAYGYTF
16 . . TRBJ2-3 TRBV24-1 TGTGCCACCAGTGAGCCGGGACTTACGACCCGAGATATGCAGTATTTT CATSEPGLTTRDMQYF
12 . many TRBJ2-1 TRBV10-2 TGCGCCAGCAGTGTGGGGGGCTCTGAGCAGTTCTTC CASSVGGSEQFF
15 . many TRBJ2-7 TRBV28 TGTGCCAGCAGTGGCTCAGGGGTAAGGGGGAAGGAGCAGTACTTC CASSGSGVRGKEQYF
13 . . TRBJ2-7 TRBV28 TGTGCCAGCAGCCCCCATGAGGGGAACGAGCAGTACTTC CASSPHEGNEQYF
14 . many TRBJ1-5 TRBV20-1 TGCAGTGCTAGGCGGACTTATAGCAATCAGCCCCAGCATTTT CSARRTYSNQPQHF
17 TRBD1 . TRBJ1-1 TRBV3-1 TGTGCCAGCAGCTTTCGGACAGGGGAACGGATGAACACTGAAGCTTTCTTT CASSFRTGERMNTEAFF
14 . many TRBJ1-5 TRBV2 TGTGCCAGCAGATCTCGAGGGGGCAATCAGCCCCAGCATTTT CASRSRGGNQPQHF
13 . few TRBJ2-2 TRBV6-2/TRBV6-3 TGTGCCAGCAGTTATTCGAGTTCCGGGGAGCTGTTTTTT CASSYSSSGELFF
14 TRBD2 few TRBJ2-7 TRBV2 TGTGCCAGCAGTGGGACTAGCGGGAGGGAGGTGCAGTACTTC CASSGTSGREVQYF
14 . few TRBJ2-7 TRBV10-3 TGTGCCATCAGGGGGGCGGAGGGGCGGAACGAGCAGTACTTC CAIRGAEGRNEQYF
11 . . TRBJ2-1 TRBV5-4 TGTGCCAGCAGCCACAGAAATGAGCAGTTCTTC CASSHRNEQFF
11 . . TRBJ1-1 TRBV29-1 TGCAGCGTTGACACGGTCACTGAAGCTTTCTTT CSVDTVTEAFF
12 . few TRBJ2-3 TRBV29-1 TGCAGCGTTGACGCGGGAACAGATACGCAGTATTTT CSVDAGTDTQYF
14 . many TRBJ2-1 TRBV6-5 TGTGCCAGCAGTTCACACCAGGGTTACAATGAGCAGTTCTTC CASSSHQGYNEQFF
18 TRBD2 many TRBJ2-1 TRBV28 TGTGCCAGCAGTTTTGAGATAGCGGGAGGGCATAAACCTCTCAAGCAGTTCTTC CASSFEIAGGHKPLKQFF
13 . many TRBJ2-3 TRBV20-1 TGCAGTGCTAGAACCCCGGGCACAGATACGCAGTATTTT CSARTPGTDTQYF
15 . many TRBJ2-1 TRBV7-2 TGTGCCAGCAGCCCCGACGGCGGGAATTATAATGAGCAGTTCTTC CASSPDGGNYNEQFF
17 TRBD1 . TRBJ2-3 TRBV5-5 TGTGCCAGCAGCCTCCACGAGACAGGGGGCAGCACAGATACGCAGTATTTT CASSLHETGGSTDTQYF
15 TRBD2 few TRBJ2-1 TRBV12-3/TRBV12-4 TGTGCCAGCAGCCGCGGACTAGCGGAATACAATGAGCAGTTCTTC CASSRGLAEYNEQFF
16 . . TRBJ2-5 TRBV3-1 TGTGCCAGCAGCCAAGTCCCAGGGGGGCCAAGGGAGACCCAGTACTTC CASSQVPGGPRETQYF
13 TRBD2 few TRBJ2-7 TRBV29-1 TGCAGCGTTGGGGGGGGTAACCGGTACGAGCAGTACTTC CSVGGGNRYEQYF
12 . many TRBJ1-1 TRBV29-1 TGCAGCGTGATATCCGGGACCGGCCGGACTTTCTTT CSVISGTGRTFF
14 . few TRBJ2-3 TRBV18 TGTGCCAGCTCACCCCGGGAAGACACAGATACGCAGTATTTT CASSPREDTDTQYF
17 . few TRBJ1-3 TRBV7-9 TGTGCCAGCAGCTTAAGGCGGATCTTGGCCCCTGGAAACACCATATATTTT CASSLRRILAPGNTIYF
11 . . TRBJ2-3 TRBV25-1 TGTGCCAGCAGTGAAAGTTATTGGAGGAGTTTT CASSESYWRSF
13 TRBD1 . TRBJ2-7 TRBV5-1 TGCGCCAGCAGCTGGACAGGGAACCACGAGCAGTACTTC CASSWTGNHEQYF
16 . . TRBJ1-5 TRBV19 TGTGCCAGTAGTTTAAGGGACGGTCCCTTGAATCAGCCCCAGCATTTT CASSLRDGPLNQPQHF
13 . . TRBJ2-2 TRBV4-2 TGTGCCAGCAGCCCTGAGCGGCTCGGGGAGCTGTTTTTT CASSPERLGELFF